A single sample is the source of the 26 T cell receptor beta chains below, sequenced in a study of T-cell memory formation after mild COVID-19. TCRdb used MiXCR to reprocess the 5' RACE reads, holding one entry per CDR3 protein. Found here are about 290,000 distinct CDR3 sequences, 15% to 20% of them singletons; the top ten hold 22%. Sequenced sample: PBMCs or a T cell subset sorted from them (not recorded which). Source of these receptors: a young man who had mild COVID-19 (a few samples of this study predate the infection). Cell type and time point are not known.

The chain has TRBV10-3 and TRBJ2-3; D might be TRBD2 (7 bases). The germline CDR1 and CDR2 sequences are ENHRY and SYGVKD. With 6 bases removed from V and 5 bases from J, the gap between germline ends came to 18 bases. This CDR3 region has 15 residues. The CDR3 loop reads CAISPGRRGGDTQYF. In DNA form, the CDR3 reads TGTGCCATCAGCCCGGGTAGGAGGGGGGGAGATACGCAGTATTTT.

This clonotype turned up a few times. V gene TRBV6-5 combines with J gene TRBJ2-1; 8 bases map to TRBD1. J lost 6 bases, V lost 7 bases, and 5 bases had no gene match. This CDR3 spans 13 amino acids. Germline lookup yields CDR1 MNHEY and CDR2 SVGAGI. DNA for the CDR3: TGTGCCAGCACTGTACAGGGGGGCAATGAGCAGTTCTTC. The encoded protein is CASTVQGGNEQFF.

The chain links TRBV29-1 to TRBJ2-1, with 8 bases aligning to TRBD1. The germline V gene has CDR1 SQVTM and CDR2 ANQGSEA. This CDR3 region has 14 residues. J lost 6 bases, V lost 1 base, and 5 bases had no gene match. The DNA for the CDR3 is TGCAGCGTTGAAGGCGACAGGGGAGGCAATGAGCAGTTCTTC. This gives the protein CSVEGDRGGNEQFF.

This clonotype occurred a few times. V gene TRBV7-6 combines with J gene TRBJ2-7; the D gene is possibly TRBD2 (6 bases). Germline CDR1 SGHVS, CDR2 FNYEAQ. The V and J ends lost 4 bases and 1 base respectively, with 14 bases between them. This CDR3 has 15 residues. CDR3 loop: CASSSIRDSSYEQYF. CDR3 DNA: TGTGCCAGCAGCTCGATCCGGGACTCTTCCTACGAGCAGTACTTC.

The chain uses TRBV13 and TRBJ2-5; D not resolved. This CDR3 comprises 14 residues. Trimming cost V 5 bases and J 5 bases, with 15 bases left between them. Germline loops: CDR1 PRHDT, CDR2 FYEKMQ (reference sequence). CDR3 bases: TGTGCCAGCAGCACCAGGCCCTTCTTGGAGACCCAGTACTTC. Its translation is CASSTRPFLETQYF. The whole variable domain, remainder taken from reference TRBV13 and TRBJ2-5, is AAGVIQSPRHLIKEKRETATLKCYPIPRHDTVYWYQQGPGQDPQFLISFYEKMQSDKGSIPDRFSAQQFSDYHSELNMSSLELGDSALYFCASSTRPFLETQYFGPGTRLLVL.

This clonotype was detected only once. The chain combines TRBV5-5 with TRBJ2-7, with D uncertain. This CDR3 contains 14 residues. With 0 bases removed from V and 0 bases from J, the gap between germline ends came to 7 bases. Germline CDR1 and CDR2: SGHKS and YYEKEE (reference sequence). The CDR3 reads CASSLVPGSYEQYF. The CDR3 coding sequence is TGTGCCAGCAGCTTGGTACCGGGCTCCTACGAGCAGTACTTC.

A few counts support this clonotype. The V call is TRBV7-3, the J call TRBJ1-2; 7 bases are a match to TRBD1. The CDR3 has 14 amino acids. The V segment lost 4 bases and the J segment 4 bases; nucleotides outside the gene matches: 6. Germline V gene sequence: CDR1 SGHTA, CDR2 FQGTGA. CDR3: CASSWDSGGYGYTF. The DNA of the CDR3 is TGTGCCAGCAGCTGGGACAGTGGCGGCTATGGCTACACCTTC.

This clonotype came up a few times. The gene calls are TRBV20-1 and TRBJ1-1; D is unclear. Germline V CDR1 and CDR2: DFQATT, SNEGSKA (reference sequence). This CDR3 contains 12 residues. The V end lost 6 bases, the J end lost 0 bases, and 8 bases lay between the germline ends. The CDR3 DNA is TGCAGTGCCACAGAGATGAACACTGAAGCTTTCTTT. This gives the protein CSATEMNTEAFF.

This clonotype was seen a handful of times. The J gene is TRBJ2-5, the V gene TRBV7-9, with a tentative D call TRBD2 (5 bases). Trimming stripped 5 bases from V and 3 bases from J, with 10 bases between. The length of the CDR3 is 13 residues. The germline V gene has CDR1 SEHNR and CDR2 FQNEAQ (reference sequence). The CDR3 here is CASSLTLEETQYF. CDR3 bases: TGTGCCAGCAGCCTTACACTAGAAGAGACCCAGTACTTC.

This sequence joins TRBV10-3 and TRBJ2-5; 8 nucleotides line up with TRBD1. The trim removed 5 bases at V and 2 bases at J, leaving 4 bases unmatched. In germline, CDR1 is ENHRY, CDR2 SYGVKD. The CDR3 loop spans 14 amino acids. The CDR3 nucleotides are TGTGCCATCAGTCCAGGGGGCTCACAAGAGACCCAGTACTTC. Amino acids: CAISPGGSQETQYF.

This clonotype was recorded a few times. The chain couples TRBV15 to TRBJ2-7; D possibly matches TRBD1 or TRBD2 (5 bases each). The CDR3 runs 14 residues. V dropped 1 base and J dropped 3 bases, with 10 bases sitting between them. From germline, CDR1 is LNHNV and CDR2 YYDKDF (reference sequence). In DNA, the CDR3 is TGTGCCACCAGCAGAGGGGGACCGATCTACGAGCAGTACGTC. Amino acid sequence: CATSRGGPIYEQYV.

This clonotype was counted a few times. The CDR3 nucleotides read TGTGCCAGCAGCCTTAGTCCCGATCACCACGAGCAGTACTTC. It encodes CASSLSPDHHEQYF. The chain couples TRBV7-6 to TRBJ2-7; D not certain. The germline CDR1 and CDR2 sequences are SGHVS and FNYEAQ. The CDR3 runs 14 residues. Between the trimmed V and J ends, which lost 5 bases and 5 bases, there was a span of 16 bases. Combining the CDR3 with reference TRBV7-6 and TRBJ2-7 gives the whole variable domain GAGVSQSPRYKVTKRGQDVALRCDPISGHVSLYWYRQALGQGPEFLTYFNYEAQQDKSGLPNDRFSAERPEGSISTLTIQRTEQRDSAMYRCASSLSPDHHEQYFGPGTRLTVT.

This clonotype was picked up a small number of times. The chain links TRBV5-1 to TRBJ2-2, with D maybe TRBD2 (5 bases). Germline CDR1 and CDR2: SGHRS and YFSETQ. The CDR3 consists of 17 residues. V was pared by 0 bases and J by 2 bases, with 14 bases between. CDR3 region: CASSLVPGSLNTGELFF. CDR3 nucleotide sequence: TGCGCCAGCAGCTTGGTCCCGGGGAGTCTAAACACCGGGGAGCTGTTTTTT.

The CDR3 region is CASTSAAGTEAFF. The CDR3 DNA reads TGTGCCAGCACCTCCGCGGCGGGCACTGAAGCTTTCTTT. The chain couples TRBV7-3 to TRBJ1-1; D not certain. V gave up 7 bases and J gave up 4 bases, with 13 bases separating them. The CDR3 has 13 amino acids. Per the germline V gene, CDR1 is SGHTA and CDR2 is FQGTGA.

This chain links TRBV5-4 with TRBJ2-1; weak D call: TRBD1 (6 bases). Germline loops: CDR1 SGHNT, CDR2 YYREEE (reference sequence). Trimming cost V 4 bases and J 6 bases, with 14 bases left between them. The CDR3 loop spans 14 amino acids. For the CDR3, the DNA is TGTGCCAGCAGCGACACAGGGTGGGGCAATGAGCAGTTCTTC. The encoded protein is CASSDTGWGNEQFF.

This clonotype came up a few times. The rearrangement joins TRBV10-3 to TRBJ2-1; TRBD2 aligns across 7 bases. Germline-derived CDR1 and CDR2 are ENHRY and SYGVKD. CDR3 length: 15 residues. V trimming: 5 bases; J trimming: 6 bases; junction bases outside the gene matches: 10. DNA for the CDR3: TGTGCCATCAGTCCAGGACTAGAGTCCGCCAATGAGCAGTTCTTC. It codes for CAISPGLESANEQFF.

This clonotype was observed a few times. The gene calls are TRBV5-1 and TRBJ2-3; possibly TRBD1 for D (5 bases). Trimming took 4 bases from V and 6 from J, leaving 18 bases between them. The CDR3 runs 15 residues. Germline lookup yields CDR1 SGHRS and CDR2 YFSETQ. In DNA form, the CDR3 reads TGCGCCAGCAGCCCTGAGGACACTGCTTCGGATACGCAGTATTTT. The encoded protein is CASSPEDTASDTQYF.

In this sample, this clonotype turned up a few times. The V call is TRBV12-3 or TRBV12-4, the J call TRBJ1-5; unclear D gene. The CDR3 has 13 amino acids. Trimming took off 1 base at V and 3 bases at J, with 4 bases between the two ends. CDR3 residues: CASSLGNNQPQHF. In DNA, the CDR3 is TGTGCCAGCAGTTTAGGTAACAATCAGCCCCAGCATTTT.

This clonotype was seen more than once but under ten times. The chain uses TRBV10-3 and TRBJ2-3; weak D call: TRBD1 (6 bases). Germline CDR1 and CDR2: ENHRY and SYGVKD. This CDR3 contains 14 residues. Trimming left V 10 bases short and J 0 bases short, with 14 bases between. CDR3 amino acids: CATRQDLSTDTQYF. DNA of the CDR3: TGTGCCACCCGACAGGATCTAAGCACAGATACGCAGTATTTT.

The rearrangement links TRBV7-2 to TRBJ2-2; D may correspond to TRBD1 or TRBD2 (6 bases each). This CDR3 has 16 amino acids. V was clipped by 2 bases and J by 4 bases, with 14 bases between them. The V gene's germline CDR1 is SGHTA and CDR2 FQGNSA. Written as DNA, the CDR3 is TGTGCCAGCAGCTTATATCCGGGGGCGGGCACCGGGGAGCTGTTTTTT. Translating gives CASSLYPGAGTGELFF.

This clonotype was observed a few times. The chain links TRBV27 to TRBJ2-1, with D tentatively TRBD1 (5 bases). Germline V lookup: CDR1 MNHEY, CDR2 SMNVEV (reference sequence). V gave up 3 bases and J gave up 9 bases, with 12 bases separating them. This CDR3 has 13 residues. The chain's CDR3 is CASSLPPDSEQFF. In DNA form, the CDR3 reads TGTGCCAGCAGTTTGCCGCCCGACAGTGAGCAGTTCTTC.

The DNA for the CDR3 is TGCAGTGCCCGGGACAGGGTGAAGGCTGGGGCCAACGTCCTGACTTTC. Its protein is CSARDRVKAGANVLTF. The gene calls are TRBV20-1 and TRBJ2-6, with 9 bases lining up with TRBD1. The CDR3 loop spans 16 amino acids. CDR1 is DFQATT, CDR2 SNEGSKA, per germline (reference sequence). V lost 6 bases, J lost 2 bases, and 8 bases stayed unmatched.

This clonotype was seen many times. The chain uses TRBV20-1 and TRBJ2-1; 11 positions match TRBD2. CDR1 is DFQATT, CDR2 SNEGSKA, per germline (reference sequence). This CDR3 has 15 residues. V lost 5 bases, J lost 8 bases, and 11 bases stayed unmatched. CDR3 amino acids: CSALLAGGLSHEQFF. The CDR3 nucleotides read TGCAGTGCTCTCCTAGCGGGGGGACTAAGTCATGAGCAGTTCTTC.

This clonotype was counted ten times or more. This chain joins TRBV12-3 or TRBV12-4 and TRBJ1-2, with a weak D call TRBD1 (5 bases). This CDR3 is built from 14 residues. V was shortened by 3 bases and J by 4 bases, with 12 bases between the two germline ends. CDR3 DNA: TGTGCCAGCAGTTTCCGGGGCGGCTTCTATGGCTACACCTTC. Encoded protein: CASSFRGGFYGYTF.

The chain employs TRBV12-3 or TRBV12-4 and TRBJ2-5; D remains ambiguous. This CDR3 has 14 residues. V was clipped by 5 bases and J by 0 bases, with 10 bases between them. The CDR3 loop is CASSTTENQETQYF. In DNA form, the CDR3 reads TGTGCCAGCAGTACAACAGAAAACCAAGAGACCCAGTACTTC.

This clonotype was observed a handful of times. The V call is TRBV7-6, the J call TRBJ1-1; D is unclear. V gave up 0 bases and J gave up 8 bases, with 16 bases separating them. The germline V gene encodes CDR1 SGHVS and CDR2 FNYEAQ. The CDR3 is made up of 15 amino acids. The CDR3 coding sequence is TGTGCCAGCAGCTTAGCCGAGTCAGACCAAAAAGAAGCTTTCTTT. It encodes CASSLAESDQKEAFF.